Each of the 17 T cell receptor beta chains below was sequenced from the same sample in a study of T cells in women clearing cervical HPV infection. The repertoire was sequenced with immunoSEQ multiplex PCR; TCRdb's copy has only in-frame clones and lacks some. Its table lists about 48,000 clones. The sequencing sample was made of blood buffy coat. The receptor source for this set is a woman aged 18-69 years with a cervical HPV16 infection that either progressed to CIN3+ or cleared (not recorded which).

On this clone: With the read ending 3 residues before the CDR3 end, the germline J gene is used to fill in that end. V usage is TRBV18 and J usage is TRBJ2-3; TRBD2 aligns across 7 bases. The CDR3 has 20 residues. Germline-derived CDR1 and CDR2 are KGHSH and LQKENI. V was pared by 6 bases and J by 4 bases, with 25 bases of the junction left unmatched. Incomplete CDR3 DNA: TGTGCCAGCTCTCACCGGGTTGGTTCCTTCGGGACTAACACCGCAGATACG. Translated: CASSHRVGSFGTNTADT. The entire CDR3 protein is CASSHRVGSFGTNTADTQYF.

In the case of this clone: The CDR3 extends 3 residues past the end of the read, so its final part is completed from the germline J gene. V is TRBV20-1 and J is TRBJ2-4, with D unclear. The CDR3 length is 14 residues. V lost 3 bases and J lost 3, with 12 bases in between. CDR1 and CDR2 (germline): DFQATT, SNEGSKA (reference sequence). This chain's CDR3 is CSASHGFGKNIQYF. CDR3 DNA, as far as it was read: TGCAGTGCTAGTCATGGCTTTGGCAAAAACATT.

CDR3 bases read: TGTGCCAGCAGCTTAGGTCGGGGTTCCTACAATGAG. Encoded protein: CASSLGRGSYNE. The CDR3 reads in full as CASSLGRGSYNEQFF. The rearrangement uses TRBV11-2 and TRBJ2-1; D may be TRBD2 (5 bases). The CDR3 end is not reached by the read, which stops 3 residues before it; the germline J gene fills it in. Germline V gene data show CDR1 as SGHAT and CDR2 as FQNNGV. Trimming left V 1 base short and J 1 base short, with 8 bases between. This CDR3 has 15 residues. Filled out from reference TRBV11-2 and TRBJ2-1, the complete variable domain reads EAGVAQSPRYKIIEKRQSVAFWCNPISGHATLYWYQQILGQGPKLLIQFQNNGVVDDSQLPKDRFSAERLKGVDSTLKIQPAKLEDSAVYLCASSLGRGSYNEQFFGPGTRLTVL.

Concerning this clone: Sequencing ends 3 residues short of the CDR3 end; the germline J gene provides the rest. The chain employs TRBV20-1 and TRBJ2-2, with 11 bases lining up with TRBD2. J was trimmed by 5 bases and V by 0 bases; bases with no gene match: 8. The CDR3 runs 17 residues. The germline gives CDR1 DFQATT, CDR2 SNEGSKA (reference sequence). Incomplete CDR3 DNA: TGCAGTGCTAGAGATCGGGGACTAGCGGTCAAGACCGGGGAG. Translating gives CSARDRGLAVKTGE. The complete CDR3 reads CSARDRGLAVKTGELFF.

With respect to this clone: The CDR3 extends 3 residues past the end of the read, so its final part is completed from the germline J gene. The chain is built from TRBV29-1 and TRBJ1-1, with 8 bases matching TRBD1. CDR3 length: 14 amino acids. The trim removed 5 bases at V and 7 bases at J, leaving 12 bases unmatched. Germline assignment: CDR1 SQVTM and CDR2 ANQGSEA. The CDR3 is CSVYTGGQAHEAFF. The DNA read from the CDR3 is TGCAGCGTTTACACCGGGGGACAGGCACATGAA.

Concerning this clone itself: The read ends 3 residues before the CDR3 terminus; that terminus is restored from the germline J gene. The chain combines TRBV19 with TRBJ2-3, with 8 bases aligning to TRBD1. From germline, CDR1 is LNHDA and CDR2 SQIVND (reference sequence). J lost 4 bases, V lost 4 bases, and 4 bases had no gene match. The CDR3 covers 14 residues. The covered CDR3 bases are TGTGCCAGTAGTAATCTACAGGGGGCAGATACG. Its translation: CASSNLQGADT. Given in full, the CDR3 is CASSNLQGADTQYF.

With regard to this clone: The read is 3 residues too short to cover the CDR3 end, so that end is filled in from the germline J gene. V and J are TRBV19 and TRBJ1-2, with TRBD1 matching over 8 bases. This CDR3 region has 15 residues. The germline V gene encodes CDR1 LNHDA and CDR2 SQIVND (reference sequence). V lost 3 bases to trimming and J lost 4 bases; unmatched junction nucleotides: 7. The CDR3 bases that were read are TGTGCCAGTAGTATGGGCCCCACAGGGGGCTATGGC. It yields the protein CASSMGPTGGYG. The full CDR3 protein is CASSMGPTGGYGYTF. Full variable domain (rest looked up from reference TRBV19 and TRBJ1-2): DGGITQSPKYLFRKEGQNVTLSCEQNLNHDAMYWYRQDPGQGLRLIYYSQIVNDFQKGDIAEGYSVSREKKESFPLTVTSAQKNPTAFYLCASSMGPTGGYGYTFGSGTRLTVV.

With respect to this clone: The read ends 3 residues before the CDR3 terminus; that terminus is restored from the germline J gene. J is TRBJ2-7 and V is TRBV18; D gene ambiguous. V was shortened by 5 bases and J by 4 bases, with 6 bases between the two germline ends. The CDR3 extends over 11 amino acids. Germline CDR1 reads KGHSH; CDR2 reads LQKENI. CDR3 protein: CASSSQYEQYF. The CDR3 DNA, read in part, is TGTGCCAGCTCATCCCAATACGAG.

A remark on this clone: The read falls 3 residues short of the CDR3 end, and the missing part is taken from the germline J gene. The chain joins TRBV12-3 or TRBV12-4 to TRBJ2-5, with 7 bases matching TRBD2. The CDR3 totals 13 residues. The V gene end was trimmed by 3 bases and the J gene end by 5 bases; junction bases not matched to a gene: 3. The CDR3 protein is CASSFVGGETQYF. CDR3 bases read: TGTGCCAGCAGTTTCGTGGGGGGGGAGACC.

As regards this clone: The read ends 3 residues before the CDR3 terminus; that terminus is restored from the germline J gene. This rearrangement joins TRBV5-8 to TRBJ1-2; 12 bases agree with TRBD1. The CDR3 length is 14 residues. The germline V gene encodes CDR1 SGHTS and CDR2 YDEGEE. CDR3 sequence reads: CASSLAGTGGGYTF. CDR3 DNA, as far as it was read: TGTGCCAGCAGTTTAGCCGGGACAGGGGGCGGC.

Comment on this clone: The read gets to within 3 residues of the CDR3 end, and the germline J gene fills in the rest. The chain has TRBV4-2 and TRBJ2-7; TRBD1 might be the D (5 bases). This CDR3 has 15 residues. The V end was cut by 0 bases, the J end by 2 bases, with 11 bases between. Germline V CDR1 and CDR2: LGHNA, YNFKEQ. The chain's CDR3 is CASSQEGAVAYEQYF. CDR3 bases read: TGTGCCAGCAGCCAAGAAGGGGCCGTGGCCTACGAG.

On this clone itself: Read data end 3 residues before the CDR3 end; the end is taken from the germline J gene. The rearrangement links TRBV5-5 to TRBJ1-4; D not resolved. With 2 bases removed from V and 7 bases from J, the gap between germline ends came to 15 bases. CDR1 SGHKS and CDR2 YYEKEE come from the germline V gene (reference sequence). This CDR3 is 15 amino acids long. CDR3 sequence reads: CASSFSGVEGEKLFF. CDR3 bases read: TGTGCCAGCAGCTTCAGCGGGGTAGAAGGTGAAAAA.

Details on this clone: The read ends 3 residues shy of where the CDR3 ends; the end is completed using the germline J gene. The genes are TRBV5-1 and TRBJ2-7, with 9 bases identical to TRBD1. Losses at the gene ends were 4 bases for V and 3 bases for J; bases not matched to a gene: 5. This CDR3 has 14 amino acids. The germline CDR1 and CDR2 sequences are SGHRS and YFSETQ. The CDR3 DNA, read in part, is TGCGCCAGCAGCCGGGACAGGGTGCTCTACGAG. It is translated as CASSRDRVLYE. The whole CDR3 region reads CASSRDRVLYEQYF.

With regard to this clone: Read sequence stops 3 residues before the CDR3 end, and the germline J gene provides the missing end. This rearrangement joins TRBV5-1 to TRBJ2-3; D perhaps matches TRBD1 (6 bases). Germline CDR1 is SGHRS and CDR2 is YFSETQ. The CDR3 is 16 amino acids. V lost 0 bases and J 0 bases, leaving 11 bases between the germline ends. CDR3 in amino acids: CASSLGTAISTDTQYF. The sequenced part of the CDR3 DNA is TGCGCCAGCAGCTTGGGGACAGCTATTAGCACAGATACG.

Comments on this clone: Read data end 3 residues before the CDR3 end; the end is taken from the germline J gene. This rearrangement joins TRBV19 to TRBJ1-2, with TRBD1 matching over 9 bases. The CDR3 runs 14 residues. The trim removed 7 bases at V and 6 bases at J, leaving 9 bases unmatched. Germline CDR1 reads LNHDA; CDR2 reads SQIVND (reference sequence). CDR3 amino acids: CASTREQGANGYTF. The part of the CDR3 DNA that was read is TGTGCCAGTACCCGGGAACAGGGGGCTAATGGC. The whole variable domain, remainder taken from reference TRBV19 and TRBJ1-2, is DGGITQSPKYLFRKEGQNVTLSCEQNLNHDAMYWYRQDPGQGLRLIYYSQIVNDFQKGDIAEGYSVSREKKESFPLTVTSAQKNPTAFYLCASTREQGANGYTFGSGTRLTVV.

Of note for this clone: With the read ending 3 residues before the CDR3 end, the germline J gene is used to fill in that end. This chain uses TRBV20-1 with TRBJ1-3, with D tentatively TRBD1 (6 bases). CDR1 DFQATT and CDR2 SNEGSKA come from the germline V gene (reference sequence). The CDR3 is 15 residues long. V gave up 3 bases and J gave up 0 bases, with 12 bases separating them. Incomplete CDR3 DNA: TGCAGTGCTAGCCGGGGACACCCCTCTGGAAACACC. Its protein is CSASRGHPSGNT. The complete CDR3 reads CSASRGHPSGNTIYF.

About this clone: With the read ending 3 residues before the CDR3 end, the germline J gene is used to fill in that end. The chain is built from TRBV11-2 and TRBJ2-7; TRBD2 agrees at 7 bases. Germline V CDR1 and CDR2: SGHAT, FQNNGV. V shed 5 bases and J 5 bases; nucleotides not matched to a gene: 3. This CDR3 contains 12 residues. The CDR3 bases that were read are TGTGCCAGCAGCCGGACTAGAAACGAG. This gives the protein CASSRTRNE. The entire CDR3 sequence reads CASSRTRNEQYF.